This is a list of T cell receptor beta chains from one sample in a study of T-cell reconstitution after alpha-beta-depleted transplantation in children. One entry per CDR3 protein, called by TCRdb with MiXCR from the PCR reads. This sample has approximately 270,000 distinct CDR3 sequences, with nearly 10% found just once. The material sequenced was PBMCs from the stem cell graft donor, taken from the stem cell graft. The receptor source for this set is a human donor who donated a stem cell graft to a child with SCID. The CDR3 runs from the conserved cysteine through the conserved F or W. The order of the fields is CDR3 protein, CDR3 DNA, J gene, D gene, V gene, clone size. The D gene is left open where the match is weak. Rows may omit the clone size; those that give it use once, few, many or a size class.

cdr3_aa: CASSIGPYNEQYF
cdr3_nt: TGTGCCAGTAGTATAGGACCTTATAACGAGCAGTACTTC
j_call: TRBJ2-7
d_call: -
v_call: TRBV19
clone_size: few

cdr3_aa: CASSPQGAHEKLFF
cdr3_nt: TGCGCCAGCAGCCCGCAGGGGGCTCATGAAAAACTGTTTTTT
j_call: TRBJ1-4
d_call: TRBD1
v_call: TRBV4-1
clone_size: many

cdr3_aa: CASSSGQGTYEQYF
cdr3_nt: TGTGCCAGCAGCTCCGGACAGGGAACGTACGAGCAGTACTTC
j_call: TRBJ2-7
d_call: TRBD1
v_call: TRBV28
clone_size: -

cdr3_aa: CASSLLAGVNEQFF
cdr3_nt: TGTGCCAGCAGTTTACTAGCGGGGGTTAATGAGCAGTTCTTC
j_call: TRBJ2-1
d_call: TRBD2
v_call: TRBV28
clone_size: many

cdr3_aa: CANGRGIITEAFF
cdr3_nt: TGTGCCAACGGACGGGGGATCATCACTGAAGCTTTCTTT
j_call: TRBJ1-1
d_call: -
v_call: TRBV2
clone_size: few

cdr3_aa: CASSSYRGPGELFF
cdr3_nt: TGTGCCAGCAGCTCCTACAGGGGGCCCGGGGAGCTGTTTTTT
j_call: TRBJ2-2
d_call: TRBD1
v_call: TRBV11-1
clone_size: few

cdr3_aa: CASSYSIGGFHGYTF
cdr3_nt: TGTGCCAGCAGTTACTCGATTGGGGGCTTTCACGGCTACACCTTC
j_call: TRBJ1-2
d_call: -
v_call: TRBV6-2/TRBV6-3
clone_size: -

cdr3_aa: CASSKTGASETQYF
cdr3_nt: TGTGCCAGCAGCAAGACAGGGGCCTCAGAGACGCAGTATTTT
j_call: TRBJ2-3
d_call: TRBD1
v_call: TRBV2
clone_size: -

cdr3_aa: CASSPNVGAMDEQYF
cdr3_nt: TGTGCCAGCAGTCCGAACGTCGGGGCCATGGACGAGCAGTACTTC
j_call: TRBJ2-7
d_call: -
v_call: TRBV12-3/TRBV12-4
clone_size: few

cdr3_aa: CASSLLKGAGTDTQYF
cdr3_nt: TGTGCCAGCAGTTTACTCAAGGGGGCTGGCACAGATACGCAGTATTTT
j_call: TRBJ2-3
d_call: TRBD1
v_call: TRBV12-3/TRBV12-4
clone_size: many

cdr3_aa: CASRKGVAGNTIYF
cdr3_nt: TGTGCCAGCAGGAAAGGGGTTGCCGGAAACACCATATATTTT
j_call: TRBJ1-3
d_call: -
v_call: TRBV12-3/TRBV12-4
clone_size: few

cdr3_aa: CASSFGGPGTDTQYF
cdr3_nt: TGTGCCAGCAGCTTCGGGGGCCCAGGCACAGATACGCAGTATTTT
j_call: TRBJ2-3
d_call: -
v_call: TRBV7-2
clone_size: -

cdr3_aa: CASSLQYSEAFF
cdr3_nt: TGTGCCAGTAGTCTTCAGTACTCTGAAGCTTTCTTT
j_call: TRBJ1-1
d_call: -
v_call: TRBV19
clone_size: -

cdr3_aa: CASSVGWGFQETQYF
cdr3_nt: TGTGCCAGCAGCGTAGGGTGGGGTTTTCAAGAGACCCAGTACTTC
j_call: TRBJ2-5
d_call: -
v_call: TRBV9
clone_size: few

cdr3_aa: CASSFLQGAGEQYF
cdr3_nt: TGTGCCAGCAGTTTCCTTCAGGGTGCGGGGGAGCAGTACTTC
j_call: TRBJ2-7
d_call: -
v_call: TRBV19
clone_size: many

cdr3_aa: CASSFRLQGGQYEQYF
cdr3_nt: TGTGCCAGCAGCTTCCGTCTTCAGGGGGGACAATACGAGCAGTACTTC
j_call: TRBJ2-7
d_call: -
v_call: TRBV7-9
clone_size: -

cdr3_aa: CASRRASDLNTEAFF
cdr3_nt: TGCGCCAGCAGACGGGCCTCCGACCTGAACACTGAAGCTTTCTTT
j_call: TRBJ1-1
d_call: -
v_call: TRBV10-2
clone_size: many

cdr3_aa: CSATSGQGINEQFF
cdr3_nt: TGCAGTGCAACCTCCGGACAGGGAATCAATGAGCAGTTCTTC
j_call: TRBJ2-1
d_call: TRBD1
v_call: TRBV20-1
clone_size: few

cdr3_aa: CASRDVGVAEDTQYF
cdr3_nt: TGTGCCAGCAGGGACGTGGGGGTGGCGGAAGATACGCAGTATTTT
j_call: TRBJ2-3
d_call: -
v_call: TRBV27
clone_size: -

cdr3_aa: CASSYARAPYNEQFF
cdr3_nt: TGTGCCAGCAGTTACGCCAGGGCGCCGTACAATGAGCAGTTCTTC
j_call: TRBJ2-1
d_call: -
v_call: TRBV6-5
clone_size: many

cdr3_aa: CASSPSPGQLETQYF
cdr3_nt: TGTGCCAGTAGTCCATCGCCGGGACAGCTAGAGACCCAGTACTTC
j_call: TRBJ2-5
d_call: TRBD1
v_call: TRBV19
clone_size: -

cdr3_aa: CASSLAGVGSQPQHF
cdr3_nt: TGTGCCAGCAGTTTAGCGGGGGTGGGGTCCCAGCCCCAGCATTTT
j_call: TRBJ1-5
d_call: -
v_call: TRBV12-3/TRBV12-4
clone_size: few

cdr3_aa: CASSPRSLDRGHGYTF
cdr3_nt: TGTGCCAGCAGCCCCCGATCTTTGGACAGGGGGCATGGCTACACCTTC
j_call: TRBJ1-2
d_call: TRBD1
v_call: TRBV3-1
clone_size: -

cdr3_aa: CASSLTPPDTQYF
cdr3_nt: TGTGCCAGCAGCTTAACCCCCCCGGATACGCAGTATTTT
j_call: TRBJ2-3
d_call: -
v_call: TRBV11-3
clone_size: few

cdr3_aa: CASSEIQTGELFF
cdr3_nt: TGTGCCAGCAGTGAGATACAAACCGGGGAGCTGTTTTTT
j_call: TRBJ2-2
d_call: -
v_call: TRBV6-1
clone_size: many

cdr3_aa: CASSLGGVKQFF
cdr3_nt: TGTGCCAGCAGTTTGGGGGGAGTTAAGCAGTTCTTC
j_call: TRBJ2-1
d_call: -
v_call: TRBV12-3/TRBV12-4
clone_size: many

cdr3_aa: CASSENRRPGPLHF
cdr3_nt: TGTGCCAGCAGTGAAAACAGGCGGCCAGGACCCCTCCACTTT
j_call: TRBJ1-6
d_call: -
v_call: TRBV2
clone_size: -

cdr3_aa: CASSPRQETYEQYF
cdr3_nt: TGTGCCAGTAGTCCGAGACAGGAAACCTACGAGCAGTACTTC
j_call: TRBJ2-7
d_call: -
v_call: TRBV19
clone_size: -

cdr3_aa: CASSQSSGEQFF
cdr3_nt: TGTGCCAGCAGCCAAAGTTCGGGCGAGCAGTTCTTC
j_call: TRBJ2-1
d_call: -
v_call: TRBV4-2
clone_size: -

cdr3_aa: CASSFRDYQDTQYF
cdr3_nt: TGCGCCAGCAGCTTCCGGGACTACCAAGATACGCAGTATTTT
j_call: TRBJ2-3
d_call: TRBD2
v_call: TRBV5-1
clone_size: -

cdr3_aa: CASATSWSPGEQYF
cdr3_nt: TGCGCCAGCGCCACTAGCTGGTCGCCTGGGGAGCAGTACTTC
j_call: TRBJ2-7
d_call: -
v_call: TRBV5-1
clone_size: -

cdr3_aa: CASGFEPADEAGGQYF
cdr3_nt: TGTGCTAGTGGTTTTGAACCGGCAGATGAGGCTGGGGGGCAGTACTTC
j_call: TRBJ2-7
d_call: -
v_call: TRBV12-5
clone_size: -

cdr3_aa: CASSLVPNTEAFF
cdr3_nt: TGTGCCAGCAGTTTAGTACCGAACACTGAAGCTTTCTTT
j_call: TRBJ1-1
d_call: -
v_call: TRBV5-1
clone_size: many

cdr3_aa: CSVRQGAAFF
cdr3_nt: TGCAGCGTTCGTCAGGGGGCTGCTTTCTTT
j_call: TRBJ1-1
d_call: TRBD1
v_call: TRBV29-1
clone_size: -

cdr3_aa: CASSPRGDTGELFF
cdr3_nt: TGCGCCAGCAGCCCCAGGGGCGACACCGGGGAGCTGTTTTTT
j_call: TRBJ2-2
d_call: -
v_call: TRBV5-1
clone_size: few

cdr3_aa: CASSLGLGEADTQYF
cdr3_nt: TGCGCCAGCAGCTTGGGCTTGGGGGAGGCAGATACGCAGTATTTT
j_call: TRBJ2-3
d_call: -
v_call: TRBV5-1
clone_size: many

cdr3_aa: CSAKGTHSGANVLTF
cdr3_nt: TGCAGTGCTAAAGGGACCCACTCTGGGGCCAACGTCCTGACTTTC
j_call: TRBJ2-6
d_call: -
v_call: TRBV20-1
clone_size: many

cdr3_aa: CASSQDREGREQYF
cdr3_nt: TGCGCCAGCAGCCAAGATCGGGAGGGCCGCGAGCAGTACTTC
j_call: TRBJ2-7
d_call: TRBD2
v_call: TRBV4-1
clone_size: -

cdr3_aa: CSAETLIRDSYEQYF
cdr3_nt: TGCAGTGCCGAAACCCTGATCCGGGACTCCTACGAGCAGTACTTC
j_call: TRBJ2-7
d_call: -
v_call: TRBV20-1
clone_size: many

cdr3_aa: CASSKGGNTIYF
cdr3_nt: TGTGCCAGCAGCAAGGGAGGAAACACCATATATTTT
j_call: TRBJ1-3
d_call: -
v_call: TRBV7-8
clone_size: few

cdr3_aa: CASSIGLAGGTEQFF
cdr3_nt: TGTGCCAGTAGTATAGGGCTAGCGGGGGGGACTGAGCAGTTCTTC
j_call: TRBJ2-1
d_call: TRBD2
v_call: TRBV19
clone_size: -

cdr3_aa: CASSFLAGGSYNEQFF
cdr3_nt: TGTGCCAGCAGTTTTCTAGCGGGGGGATCCTACAATGAGCAGTTCTTC
j_call: TRBJ2-1
d_call: TRBD2
v_call: TRBV12-3/TRBV12-4
clone_size: many

cdr3_aa: CASSQAGGGTQETQYF
cdr3_nt: TGTGCCAGCAGCCAAGCCGGCGGGGGGACCCAAGAGACCCAGTACTTC
j_call: TRBJ2-5
d_call: TRBD2
v_call: TRBV3-1
clone_size: -

cdr3_aa: CASSSGPTLRGGEQFF
cdr3_nt: TGTGCCAGCAGCTCGGGGCCTACATTGCGGGGCGGTGAGCAGTTCTTC
j_call: TRBJ2-1
d_call: -
v_call: TRBV5-5
clone_size: -

cdr3_aa: CASSWQVNTEAFF
cdr3_nt: TGCGCCAGCAGTTGGCAGGTGAACACTGAAGCTTTCTTT
j_call: TRBJ1-1
d_call: -
v_call: TRBV5-1
clone_size: -

cdr3_aa: CASSSHRLAGGSSYNEQFF
cdr3_nt: TGTGCCAGCAGCTCCCACCGGCTAGCGGGGGGGAGCTCCTACAATGAGCAGTTCTTC
j_call: TRBJ2-1
d_call: TRBD2
v_call: TRBV7-3
clone_size: many

cdr3_aa: CATSDSDSPETQYF
cdr3_nt: TGTGCCACCAGTGACAGTGACAGCCCGGAGACCCAGTACTTC
j_call: TRBJ2-5
d_call: -
v_call: TRBV24-1
clone_size: -

cdr3_aa: CASSLGSNTIYF
cdr3_nt: TGTGCCAGCAGCTTAGGGAGCAACACCATATATTTT
j_call: TRBJ1-3
d_call: -
v_call: TRBV11-2
clone_size: many

cdr3_aa: CASSLDRSSSYEQYF
cdr3_nt: TGTGCCAGCAGCCTCGACAGGTCGAGCTCCTACGAGCAGTACTTC
j_call: TRBJ2-7
d_call: -
v_call: TRBV7-9
clone_size: -

cdr3_aa: CSAIILGGNTIYF
cdr3_nt: TGCAGTGCTATAATCCTGGGGGGAAACACCATATATTTT
j_call: TRBJ1-3
d_call: -
v_call: TRBV20-1
clone_size: -

cdr3_aa: CASSPRQGIRPQHF
cdr3_nt: TGTGCCAGCAGTCCGAGACAGGGGATTCGGCCCCAGCATTTT
j_call: TRBJ1-5
d_call: TRBD1
v_call: TRBV6-5
clone_size: many

cdr3_aa: CASSPGGRSTEAFF
cdr3_nt: TGTGCCAGCAGTCCAGGGGGCAGGAGCACTGAAGCTTTCTTT
j_call: TRBJ1-1
d_call: TRBD1
v_call: TRBV6-1
clone_size: few

cdr3_aa: CASSYPSMGTGELFF
cdr3_nt: TGTGCCAGCAGCTATCCATCAATGGGCACCGGGGAGCTGTTTTTT
j_call: TRBJ2-2
d_call: -
v_call: TRBV7-9
clone_size: few

cdr3_aa: CASSQTGPGELFF
cdr3_nt: TGTGCTAGCAGCCAAACAGGGCCCGGGGAGCTGTTTTTT
j_call: TRBJ2-2
d_call: -
v_call: TRBV7-7
clone_size: -

cdr3_aa: CASSSTLVGGKNIQYF
cdr3_nt: TGCGCCAGCAGCTCAACCCTGGTTGGGGGCAAAAACATTCAGTACTTC
j_call: TRBJ2-4
d_call: -
v_call: TRBV5-1
clone_size: few